Shown below are 20 T cell receptor beta chains from a single sample sequenced in a study of blood T cell repertoires in COVID-19. The data were produced by immunoSEQ multiplex PCR, yet TCRdb's version contains in-frame clones alone and is incomplete. The sample holds around 310,000 clones, roughly 86% seen once. The sequenced material came from PBMCs or T cells enriched from blood (not recorded which). All receptors come from a woman aged 30 to 39 who had recovered from COVID-19.

The V gene is TRBV3-1 (or the pseudogene TRBV3-2), the J gene TRBJ2-1; 13 nucleotides match TRBD2. The CDR3 consists of 17 residues. With V trimmed by 1 base and J by 6 bases, 6 bases remained unmatched. CDR1 LGHDT and CDR2 YNNKEL come from the germline V gene (reference sequence). CDR3 sequence: CASSQGAGTSGINEQFF. Written as DNA, the CDR3 is TGTGCCAGCAGCCAAGGAGCCGGGACTAGCGGGATCAATGAGCAGTTCTTC.

This clone showed up just a few times. The chain is built from TRBV13 and TRBJ2-7; D is uncertain. The CDR3 is 13 residues long. Looked up from germline, CDR1 is PRHDT and CDR2 is FYEKMQ (reference sequence). V was trimmed by 0 bases and J by 5 bases, leaving 8 bases between them. CDR3 nucleotides: TGTGCCAGCAGCTTAGGAGTGTCGGACGAGCAGTACTTC. Amino acid sequence: CASSLGVSDEQYF.

DNA of the CDR3: TGCAGTGCTACAGACAGTGAGCAGTACTTC. It specifies CSATDSEQYF. The chain couples TRBV20-1 to TRBJ2-7; D may be TRBD1 (5 bases). CDR3 length: 10 amino acids. Germline-derived CDR1 and CDR2 are DFQATT and SNEGSKA (reference sequence). Trimming shortened V by 4 bases and J by 7 bases, and 8 bases separated the two germline ends.

The chain is built from TRBV15 and TRBJ1-2; D perhaps matches TRBD1 (6 bases). CDR1 and CDR2 (germline): LNHNV, YYDKDF (reference sequence). The CDR3 covers 14 residues. V lost 1 base and J 4 bases, leaving 10 bases between the germline ends. CDR3 DNA sequence: TGTGCCACCAGCAGAGGGGGACAAGCCTATGGCTACACCTTC. This gives the protein CATSRGGQAYGYTF. The complete variable domain, with remaining parts taken from reference TRBV15 and TRBJ1-2, reads DAMVIQNPRYQVTQFGKPVTLSCSQTLNHNVMYWYQQKSSQAPKLLFHYYDKDFNNEADTPDNFQSRRPNTSFCFLDIRSPGLGDTAMYLCATSRGGQAYGYTFGSGTRLTVV.

The gene calls are TRBV24-1 and TRBJ2-1; 7 bases line up with TRBD1. CDR1 and CDR2 from the germline V gene are KGHDR and SFDVKD. There are 15 residues in the CDR3. The trim removed 3 bases at V and 0 bases at J, leaving 1 base unmatched. This CDR3 is CATSDGTASYNEQFF. In nucleotides, the CDR3 is TGTGCCACCAGTGATGGGACAGCCTCCTACAATGAGCAGTTCTTC.

The V gene is TRBV19, the J gene TRBJ2-7, with a tentative D call TRBD1 (5 bases). This CDR3 spans 13 amino acids. Per germline, CDR1 LNHDA and CDR2 SQIVND (reference sequence). Trimming stripped 1 base from V and 5 bases from J, with 9 bases between. As DNA, the CDR3 is TGTGCCAGTAGTATAGCGCAAGGGGACGAGCAGTACTTC. It codes for CASSIAQGDEQYF.

The rearrangement uses TRBV5-1 and TRBJ2-3; 9 bases agree with TRBD2. Unmatched junction bases numbered 13, after V lost 3 bases and J lost 2 bases. Germline V gene lookup returns CDR1 SGHRS and CDR2 YFSETQ. The CDR3 is 18 residues long. CDR3 sequence reads: CASSSSGPSGRPTDTQYF. CDR3 nucleotides: TGCGCCAGCAGCTCGAGTGGACCGAGCGGGAGGCCCACAGATACGCAGTATTTT.

This rearrangement joins TRBV28 to TRBJ1-6, with a possible D match to TRBD1 (5 bases). This CDR3 spans 16 amino acids. CDR1 is MDHEN and CDR2 is SYDVKM in the germline V gene. V gave up 3 bases and J gave up 8 bases, with 17 bases separating them. In nucleotides, the CDR3 is TGTGCCAGCAGTTTCTACGCGGGGGTCGTTGATTCACCCCTCCACTTT. Encoded protein: CASSFYAGVVDSPLHF.

V gene TRBV11-3 combines with J gene TRBJ2-7; 7 positions agree with TRBD1. With 5 bases clipped from V and 4 bases from J, the junction kept 5 bases outside the gene matches. This CDR3 is 13 amino acids long. CDR1 SGHNT and CDR2 YENEEA come from the germline V gene. The CDR3: CASSPRGSYEQYF. CDR3 nucleotide sequence: TGTGCCAGCAGCCCCAGGGGGAGTTACGAGCAGTACTTC.

J is TRBJ1-4 and V is TRBV7-2, with 7 bases identical to TRBD1. V shed 7 bases, J shed 7 bases, and the junction held 9 bases outside the gene matches. The CDR3 is made up of 14 amino acids. Germline V gene lookup returns CDR1 SGHTA and CDR2 FQGNSA. CDR3 nucleotide sequence: TGTGCCAGCAACGTAGGGGGCGTGGGTGAAAAACTGTTTTTT. It codes for CASNVGGVGEKLFF.

The chain links TRBV7-6 to TRBJ2-3; D remains ambiguous. Trimming cost V 1 base and J 0 bases, with 5 bases left between them. CDR1 SGHVS and CDR2 FNYEAQ come from the germline V gene. The CDR3 is 14 amino acids. The DNA for the CDR3 is TGTGCCAGCAGCTTAGGCCGGAGCACAGATACGCAGTATTTT. Translating gives CASSLGRSTDTQYF.

This clone was seen only once. This rearrangement joins TRBV28 to TRBJ2-7; maybe TRBD1 (6 bases). In germline, CDR1 is MDHEN, CDR2 SYDVKM. The V end was cut by 6 bases, the J end by 5 bases, with 14 bases between. The CDR3 sequence is 13 residues long. CDR3 DNA: TGTGCCAGCAGACCGCAGGGGCGGAACGAGCAGTACTTC. It specifies CASRPQGRNEQYF.

This clone has only one observation. The V call is TRBV7-6, the J call TRBJ2-1; 7 bases are shared with TRBD2. Losses at the gene ends were 5 bases for V and 6 bases for J; bases not matched to a gene: 7. This CDR3 has 14 residues. Germline assignment: CDR1 SGHVS and CDR2 FNYEAQ. CDR3 protein: CASSHLADVNEQFF. In DNA, the CDR3 is TGTGCCAGCAGCCACCTAGCGGATGTCAATGAGCAGTTCTTC. Based on the CDR3 plus reference TRBV7-6 and TRBJ2-1, the full variable domain is GAGVSQSPRYKVTKRGQDVALRCDPISGHVSLYWYRQALGQGPEFLTYFNYEAQQDKSGLPNDRFSAERPEGSISTLTIQRTEQRDSAMYRCASSHLADVNEQFFGPGTRLTVL.

The chain combines TRBV2 with TRBJ2-2; no reliable D call. V was pared by 6 bases and J by 2 bases, with 7 bases between. The CDR3 sequence is 13 residues long. Germline V gene data show CDR1 as SNHLY and CDR2 as FYNNEI. The CDR3 coding sequence is TGTGCCAGCAGAGAGCCTAACACCGGGGAGCTGTTTTTT. Its translation is CASREPNTGELFF.

This clone came up once. The chain is built from TRBV5-1 and TRBJ2-5; D is ambiguous. The CDR3 runs 15 residues. In germline, CDR1 is SGHRS, CDR2 YFSETQ. V was shortened by 1 base and J by 1 base, with 11 bases between the two germline ends. Written as DNA, the CDR3 is TGCGCCAGCAGCTTGAGCCCCCAGGCCCAAGAGACCCAGTACTTC. Protein sequence: CASSLSPQAQETQYF.

The CDR3 DNA reads TGTGCCAGCAGCTCGTCTAGCGGCCGGGCCCCCGGGGAGCTGTTTTTT. It encodes CASSSSSGRAPGELFF. V is TRBV7-6 and J is TRBJ2-2, with 7 bases identical to TRBD2. Germline CDR1 and CDR2: SGHVS and FNYEAQ. V was pared by 4 bases and J by 6 bases, with 11 bases of the junction left unmatched. CDR3 size: 16 residues.

The rearrangement uses TRBV29-1 and TRBJ1-2; TRBD1 matches 7 bases. CDR3 length: 12 amino acids. Per germline, CDR1 SQVTM and CDR2 ANQGSEA. V lost 2 bases to trimming and J lost 5 bases; unmatched junction nucleotides: 2. The CDR3 reads CSVERGQYGYTF. CDR3 sequence (DNA): TGCAGCGTTGAAAGGGGACAGTATGGCTACACCTTC.

The CDR3 loop is CASSPRTGNEQFF. Written as DNA, the CDR3 is TGTGCCAGCAGTCCCCGGACAGGCAATGAGCAGTTCTTC. The chain uses TRBV6-2 or TRBV6-3 and TRBJ2-1; 7 bases align to TRBD1. This CDR3 has 13 amino acids. With 5 bases clipped from V and 6 bases from J, the junction kept 4 bases outside the gene matches. Germline V CDR1 and CDR2: MNHEY, SVGEGT.

This clone has just one count. The chain uses TRBV18 and TRBJ2-5, with a tentative D call TRBD1 (8 bases). This CDR3 contains 15 residues. Germline V gene lookup returns CDR1 KGHSH and CDR2 LQKENI. With 5 bases removed from V and 1 base from J, the gap between germline ends came to 14 bases. CDR3 residues: CASSTTGGAQETQYF. CDR3 nucleotide sequence: TGTGCCAGCTCAACTACAGGGGGGGCCCAAGAGACCCAGTACTTC.

This chain joins TRBV10-3 and TRBJ1-2; 7 bases are shared with TRBD1. CDR3 length: 15 residues. V lost 2 bases to trimming and J lost 14 bases; unmatched junction nucleotides: 17. Per the germline V gene, CDR1 is ENHRY and CDR2 is SYGVKD. Here the CDR3 DNA reads TGTGCCATCAGTGAGCCTGGGGACAGCTTTTCAGCCTATACCTTC. The encoded protein is CAISEPGDSFSAYTF.